The 27 T cell receptor beta chains below come from one sample, sequenced in a study of cytomegalovirus exposure and HLA in healthy donors. The PCR ran on 60 Vbeta and 13 Jbeta primers. Measured with immunoSEQ multiplex PCR; TCRdb has only the in-frame clones, and not every one. This table has about 64,000 clones, more than 60% appearing once. Specimen: PBMCs. These receptors all stem from a male donor in good health and CMV-seropositive.

The rearrangement joins TRBV6-6 to TRBJ2-4, with D possibly TRBD1 on 6 matching bases. Germline-derived CDR1 and CDR2 are MNHNY and SVGAGI (reference sequence). CDR3 size: 15 residues. V dropped 2 bases and J dropped 7 bases, with 15 bases sitting between them. CDR3 amino acids: CASSYHHRDGNIQYF. DNA of the CDR3: TGTGCCAGCAGTTACCACCACAGGGACGGGAACATTCAGTACTTC.

The chain has TRBV4-1 and TRBJ2-7; 9 nucleotides line up with TRBD2. The CDR3 loop spans 15 amino acids. The germline CDR1 and CDR2 sequences are MGHRA and YSYEKL. Trimming took 3 bases from V and 1 from J; bases not matched to a gene: 4. The CDR3 DNA reads as TGCGCCAGCAGCCAGAGGACTAGCGCTTCCTACGAGCAGTACTTC. It is translated as CASSQRTSASYEQYF.

The chain couples TRBV11-2 to TRBJ2-2; D perhaps matches TRBD2 (5 bases). CDR3 length: 17 residues. V was trimmed by 10 bases and J by 4 bases, leaving 25 bases between them. The germline V gene encodes CDR1 SGHAT and CDR2 FQNNGV. CDR3 coding DNA: TGTGCCACTCCACTCGAAATTGGACTGACACCCACCGGGGAGCTGTTTTTT. It yields the protein CATPLEIGLTPTGELFF.

This clone was seen once. The rearrangement links TRBV12-5 to TRBJ2-7; 10 bases line up with TRBD2. CDR1 is LGHNT and CDR2 is FRNRAP in the germline V gene. The V segment lost 2 bases and the J segment 2 bases; nucleotides outside the gene matches: 3. The CDR3 covers 15 residues. CDR3 DNA: TGTGCTAGTGGTTTGCCCAGCGGGGGGGCCTACGAGCAGTACTTC. It codes for CASGLPSGGAYEQYF.

This chain connects TRBV7-3 to TRBJ2-5; 10 bases agree with TRBD2. The germline V gene encodes CDR1 SGHTA and CDR2 FQGTGA. V dropped 2 bases and J dropped 2; count of bases not matched to a gene: 2. The CDR3 is made up of 15 amino acids. The CDR3 DNA is TGTGCCAGCAGCTTAGGAGCGGGGGGGCAAGAGACCCAGTACTTC. It is translated as CASSLGAGGQETQYF. Full variable domain (outside the CDR3, taken from reference TRBV7-3 and TRBJ2-5): GAGVSQTPSNKVTEKGKYVELRCDPISGHTALYWYRQSLGQGPEFLIYFQGTGAADDSGLPNDRFFAVRPEGSVSTLKIQRTERGDSAVYLCASSLGAGGQETQYFGPGTRLLVL.

V is TRBV27 and J is TRBJ2-7, with D uncertain. Germline CDR1 is MNHEY and CDR2 is SMNVEV (reference sequence). CDR3 length: 15 residues. Trimming pared 3 bases from V and 1 base from J, leaving 13 bases between. CDR3 nucleotide sequence: TGTGCCAGCAGTTTGGCAGGTATGGCGTCCTACGAGCAGTACTTC. Translation: CASSLAGMASYEQYF.

The chain is built from TRBV5-6 and TRBJ2-1, with 11 bases aligning to TRBD2. Germline V gene data show CDR1 as SGHDT and CDR2 as YYEEEE. V shed 5 bases and J 8 bases; nucleotides not matched to a gene: 3. This CDR3 contains 13 residues. CDR3 sequence: CASSSGGADEQFF. CDR3 DNA sequence: TGTGCCAGCAGTAGCGGGGGGGCCGATGAGCAGTTCTTC.

The rearrangement joins TRBV28 to TRBJ1-4, with a possible D match to TRBD1 (6 bases). CDR3 size: 14 residues. V was trimmed by 5 bases and J by 3 bases, leaving 10 bases between them. Per the germline V gene, CDR1 is MDHEN and CDR2 is SYDVKM. The CDR3 DNA reads as TGTGCCAGCAGTGCGGGGGGGCCTAATGAAAAACTGTTTTTT. This encodes CASSAGGPNEKLFF.

The genes are TRBV28 and TRBJ2-1, with 8 bases lining up with TRBD1. The CDR3 length is 16 residues. Germline-derived CDR1 and CDR2 are MDHEN and SYDVKM. Losses at the gene ends were 1 base for V and 4 bases for J; bases not matched to a gene: 6. Written as DNA, the CDR3 is TGTGCCAGCAGTTTATTAAGGCAGGGGGCGTACAATGAGCAGTTCTTC. Translating gives CASSLLRQGAYNEQFF.

The chain joins TRBV5-3 to TRBJ1-2; 10 bases line up with TRBD1. TRBV5-3 is an open reading frame whose function is uncertain. This CDR3 contains 16 residues. V lost 5 bases and J lost 5; bases outside the gene matches: 12. CDR3: CARRPAPRDRGYGYTF. DNA for the CDR3: TGTGCCAGAAGACCCGCCCCCCGGGACAGGGGATATGGCTACACCTTC.

J is TRBJ1-1 and V is TRBV18; perhaps TRBD1 as D (6 bases). V was clipped by 6 bases and J by 2 bases, with 16 bases between them. The CDR3 covers 15 residues. Germline V gives CDR1 KGHSH, CDR2 LQKENI. CDR3 nucleotides: TGTGCCAGCTCCCCGGCGACCAGGGGAAACACTGAAGCTTTCTTT. This gives the protein CASSPATRGNTEAFF.

The chain combines TRBV7-6 with TRBJ1-5; D remains unclear. CDR1 is SGHVS, CDR2 FNYEAQ, per germline. CDR3 length equals 14 residues. Between the trimmed V and J ends, which lost 5 bases and 4 bases, there was a span of 12 bases. CDR3 DNA: TGTGCCAGCAGCGTTAGCCCGGGAAATCAGCCCCAGCATTTT. Translation: CASSVSPGNQPQHF.

The chain joins TRBV30 to TRBJ1-2, with D maybe TRBD1 (6 bases). Germline V gene sequence: CDR1 GTSNPN, CDR2 SVGIG (reference sequence). The V end lost 4 bases, the J end lost 2 bases, and 20 bases lay between the germline ends. The CDR3 is 16 amino acids. The CDR3 coding sequence is TGTGCCTGGAACGAGGGGGTTGGAGAGGGCAACTATGGCTACACCTTC. Translated: CAWNEGVGEGNYGYTF.

The chain joins TRBV7-9 to TRBJ1-5; D is ambiguous. Germline lookup yields CDR1 SEHNR and CDR2 FQNEAQ (reference sequence). Between the trimmed V and J ends, which lost 2 bases and 0 bases, there was a span of 8 bases. The CDR3 length is 15 residues. The CDR3 DNA reads as TGTGCCAGCAGCTTAATCGGGGATAGCAATCAGCCCCAGCATTTT. This sequence encodes CASSLIGDSNQPQHF.

The J gene is TRBJ2-7, the V gene TRBV10-3; D gene uncertain. CDR3 length: 11 residues. The germline V gene has CDR1 ENHRY and CDR2 SYGVKD. Trimming stripped 2 bases from V and 5 bases from J, with 4 bases between. This chain's CDR3 is CAISESHEQYF. DNA of the CDR3: TGTGCCATCAGTGAGAGCCACGAGCAGTACTTC.

The J gene is TRBJ1-3, the V gene TRBV6-6, with 7 bases aligning to TRBD1. In germline, CDR1 is MNHNY, CDR2 SVGAGI (reference sequence). The CDR3 is 16 residues long. Trimming at V came to 3 bases and at J to 0 bases, leaving 5 bases not matched to a gene. The CDR3 is CASSYTGAYSGNTIYF. CDR3 coding DNA: TGTGCCAGCAGTTATACAGGGGCCTACTCTGGAAACACCATATATTTT.

This clone was seen more than once but under ten times. V gene TRBV7-9 combines with J gene TRBJ1-5; TRBD1 aligns across 8 bases. V lost 5 bases, J lost 4 bases, and 4 bases stayed unmatched. Germline CDR1 SEHNR, CDR2 FQNEAQ (reference sequence). The CDR3 is 14 residues long. The CDR3 loop is CASSPRTGNQPQHF. DNA of the CDR3: TGTGCCAGCAGCCCGAGGACAGGGAATCAGCCCCAGCATTTT. Complete variable domain (other parts from reference TRBV7-9 and TRBJ1-5): DTGVSQNPRHKITKRGQNVTFRCDPISEHNRLYWYRQTLGQGPEFLTYFQNEAQLEKSRLLSDRFSAERPKGSFSTLEIQRTEQGDSAMYLCASSPRTGNQPQHFGDGTRLSIL.

This clone was counted once. The chain is built from TRBV2 and TRBJ1-2; no clear D. Germline V gene lookup returns CDR1 SNHLY and CDR2 FYNNEI. Between the trimmed V and J ends, which lost 8 bases and 6 bases, there was a span of 22 bases. The CDR3 length is 15 residues. CDR3 DNA sequence: TGTGCCAGCCTGGGCGGGAGTCGAACTATTGATGGCTACACCTTC. It encodes CASLGGSRTIDGYTF.

The J gene is TRBJ2-7, the V gene TRBV19; 8 bases agree with TRBD2. There are 15 residues in the CDR3. V shed 3 bases and J 3 bases; nucleotides not matched to a gene: 7. The V gene's germline CDR1 is LNHDA and CDR2 SQIVND (reference sequence). CDR3 DNA: TGTGCCAGTAGTATCGAAGGCGGGGGGAACTACGAGCAGTACTTC. This gives the protein CASSIEGGGNYEQYF. The whole variable domain, filled in from reference TRBV19 and TRBJ2-7, reads DGGITQSPKYLFRKEGQNVTLSCEQNLNHDAMYWYRQDPGQGLRLIYYSQIVNDFQKGDIAEGYSVSREKKESFPLTVTSAQKNPTAFYLCASSIEGGGNYEQYFGPGTRLTVT.

V and J are TRBV28 and TRBJ2-3; D uncertain. The germline V gene has CDR1 MDHEN and CDR2 SYDVKM. V lost 5 bases to trimming and J lost 2 bases, with 23 bases between them. The CDR3 length is 18 residues. In nucleotides, the CDR3 is TGTGCCAGCAGTCTTGGAGTGGGTCTTGCCCTAAACACAGATACGCAGTATTTT. Protein: CASSLGVGLALNTDTQYF.

V usage is TRBV5-1 and J usage is TRBJ2-7; D is perhaps TRBD2 (5 bases). Germline CDR1 SGHRS, CDR2 YFSETQ. The CDR3 is made up of 18 amino acids. Trimming pared 4 bases from V and 0 bases from J, leaving 23 bases between. Here the CDR3 DNA reads TGCGCCAGCAGCCGAAACATGGCAGCGACTACCAACTCCTACGAGCAGTACTTC. It translates to CASSRNMAATTNSYEQYF.

This clone was seen once. This CDR3 is CASSQDSTGRTGELFF. The DNA for the CDR3 is TGCGCCAGCAGCCAAGACTCGACAGGACGCACCGGGGAGCTGTTTTTT. V usage is TRBV4-3 and J usage is TRBJ2-2, with a weak D call TRBD1 (6 bases). The germline CDR1 and CDR2 sequences are LGHNA and YSLEER. Trimming shortened V by 0 bases and J by 4 bases, and 12 bases separated the two germline ends. This CDR3 is built from 16 residues.

This chain uses TRBV2 with TRBJ1-5, with D possibly matching TRBD1 (5 bases). Per the germline V gene, CDR1 is SNHLY and CDR2 is FYNNEI. The V end was cut by 5 bases, the J end by 3 bases, with 11 bases between. This CDR3 is 14 amino acids long. CDR3 residues: CASSYRPDNQPQHF. CDR3 nucleotides: TGTGCCAGCAGTTACAGGCCGGACAATCAGCCCCAGCATTTT.

This sequence joins TRBV21-1 and TRBJ2-3; the DNA was not used to check the table's D call, TRBD1. TRBV21-1 is described as a pseudogene. CDR3 length: 15 residues. The CDR3 nucleotides are TGTGCCAGCAACCGACAAAGACAGGGATCAGATACGCAGTATTTT. The encoded protein is CASNRQRQGSDTQYF.

The V and J genes are TRBV6-6 and TRBJ2-7; TRBD1 matches 7 bases. Unmatched junction bases numbered 4, after V lost 0 bases and J lost 2 bases. The CDR3 runs to 15 residues. Germline V lookup: CDR1 MNHNY, CDR2 SVGAGI (reference sequence). CDR3 sequence: CASSYSSGGPYEQYF. The CDR3 DNA sequence: TGTGCCAGCAGTTACTCGTCAGGGGGTCCCTACGAGCAGTACTTC.

This sequence joins TRBV30 and TRBJ1-2; D unclear. The germline V gene encodes CDR1 GTSNPN and CDR2 SVGIG (reference sequence). V gave up 5 bases and J gave up 8 bases, with 12 bases separating them. The CDR3 is 11 amino acids. DNA for the CDR3: TGTGCCTGGGTTGGCGGGCGGGGCTACACCTTC. This codes for CAWVGGRGYTF.

This chain joins TRBV9 and TRBJ2-3; 9 nucleotides align to TRBD2. The CDR3 loop spans 15 amino acids. Unmatched junction bases numbered 4, after V lost 3 bases and J lost 2 bases. Germline CDR1 and CDR2: SGDLS and YYNGEE. The CDR3 nucleotides are TGTGCCAGCAGCGGTAGCGGGGGCCTCACAGATACGCAGTATTTT. This encodes CASSGSGGLTDTQYF.